What follows are 9 T cell receptor beta chains derived from one specimen sequenced in a study of beta chain features in type 1 diabetes. The investigators reverse transcribed all of the isolated RNA, so they sequenced expressed TCRB transcripts. Only in-frame clones appear in the TCRdb table, and some are missing; sequencing was by immunoSEQ multiplex PCR. The sample includes about 240,000 clones, about 30% of them seen just once. The sequenced material came from central memory CD4+ T cells from blood. These TCRs come from a man aged 25-40 years in good health.

This clone has only a few counts. The chain combines TRBV25-1 with TRBJ2-7, with D perhaps assigned TRBD1 or TRBD2 (6 bases each). Germline CDR1 reads MGHDK; CDR2 reads SYGVNS. Trimming cost V 8 bases and J 3 bases, with 20 bases left between them. CDR3 length: 15 amino acids. The CDR3 region has the DNA TGTGCCAGCCGACGCGGGGACGGAGGGGGCTACGAGCAGTACTTC. Protein sequence: CASRRGDGGGYEQYF.

V and J are TRBV2 and TRBJ2-5, with 8 bases that match TRBD2. The germline V gene has CDR1 SNHLY and CDR2 FYNNEI. V shed 7 bases and J 7 bases; nucleotides not matched to a gene: 11. The CDR3 loop spans 14 amino acids. The CDR3 sequence is CASKYGRGNGTQYF. Here the CDR3 DNA reads TGTGCCAGCAAGTACGGGAGGGGCAACGGGACCCAGTACTTC.

The chain joins TRBV28 to TRBJ2-5, with unresolved D. There are 11 residues in the CDR3. Germline CDR1 MDHEN, CDR2 SYDVKM. V lost 8 bases and J 2 bases, leaving 6 bases between the germline ends. The CDR3 bases are TGTGCCAGCGGCCGTCAAGAGACCCAGTACTTC. It yields the protein CASGRQETQYF.

This clone occurred a few times. CDR3 sequence reads: CAISGTSGPEQFF. CDR3 nucleotides: TGTGCCATCAGTGGGACTAGCGGACCTGAGCAGTTCTTC. The chain couples TRBV10-3 to TRBJ2-1, with 10 bases lining up with TRBD2. V trimming: 4 bases; J trimming: 9 bases; junction bases outside the gene matches: 3. Germline V gives CDR1 ENHRY, CDR2 SYGVKD. The CDR3 contains 13 residues.

The V gene is TRBV30, the J gene TRBJ2-7, with D maybe TRBD1 (6 bases). The V and J ends lost 2 bases and 6 bases respectively, with 20 bases between them. CDR3 size: 15 residues. The germline V gene has CDR1 GTSNPN and CDR2 SVGIG (reference sequence). CDR3 amino acids: CAWSPQGRVYAEQYF. The CDR3 nucleotides are TGTGCCTGGAGTCCACAGGGCAGGGTCTACGCCGAGCAGTACTTC.

This CDR3 is CAWTWGNTIYF. The CDR3 nucleotides read TGTGCCTGGACATGGGGAAACACCATATATTTT. This chain uses TRBV30 with TRBJ1-3; D call uncertain. CDR1 GTSNPN and CDR2 SVGIG come from the germline V gene (reference sequence). The V end lost 4 bases, the J end lost 4 bases, and 5 bases lay between the germline ends. The CDR3 loop spans 11 amino acids.

The J gene is TRBJ1-3, the V gene TRBV9; D is undetermined. Germline V gene lookup returns CDR1 SGDLS and CDR2 YYNGEE. Trimming shortened V by 0 bases and J by 1 base, and 11 bases separated the two germline ends. This CDR3 has 16 amino acids. The CDR3 nucleotides read TGTGCCAGCAGCGTAGGGACCCTTGCGTCTGGAAACACCATATATTTT. Amino acids: CASSVGTLASGNTIYF. The full variable domain, in which reference TRBV9 and TRBJ1-3 provide the parts outside the CDR3, is DSGVTQTPKHLITATGQRVTLRCSPRSGDLSVYWYQQSLDQGLQFLIQYYNGEERAKGNILERFSAQQFPDLHSELNLSSLELGDSALYFCASSVGTLASGNTIYFGEGSWLTVV.

A note on this clone: This sequence may be a read error, since a much larger clone differs from it by one base. The rearrangement joins TRBV5-1 to TRBJ2-7; TRBD2 aligns across 9 bases. The trim removed 0 bases at V and 6 bases at J, leaving 13 bases unmatched. The germline gives CDR1 SGHRS, CDR2 YFSETQ. There are 17 residues in the CDR3. The CDR3 region is CASSLDRGRAKSPEQYF. In nucleotides, the CDR3 is TGCGCCAGCAGCTTGGACCGCGGGAGGGCCAAGTCTCCCGAGCAGTACTTC.

For this clone: This probably arose from a read error, given a far larger clone one base away. The sample holds other DNA sequences that translate to the same CDR3. The chain recombines TRBV5-4 with TRBJ2-5; D tentatively reads TRBD1 or TRBD2 (6 bases each). The J call may be wrong; the DNA end is better matched by TRBJ2-7. Germline-derived CDR1 and CDR2 are SGHNT and YYREEE (reference sequence). The CDR3 consists of 16 residues. The CDR3 coding sequence is TGTGCCAGCAGTCTAACCGGGGGCCCCGCGGTAAGCGAGCAGTACTTC. It specifies CASSLTGGPAVSEQYF.